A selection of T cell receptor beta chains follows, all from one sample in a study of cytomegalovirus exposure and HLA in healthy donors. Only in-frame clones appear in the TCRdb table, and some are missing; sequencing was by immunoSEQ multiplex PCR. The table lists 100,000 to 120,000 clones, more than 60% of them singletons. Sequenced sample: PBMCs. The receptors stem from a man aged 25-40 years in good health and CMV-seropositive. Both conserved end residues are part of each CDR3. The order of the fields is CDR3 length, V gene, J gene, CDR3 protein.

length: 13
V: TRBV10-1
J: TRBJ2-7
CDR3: CASSPGLGHEQYF

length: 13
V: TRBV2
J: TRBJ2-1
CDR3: CASSGRGYNEQFF

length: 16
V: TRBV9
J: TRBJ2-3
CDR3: CASSVGVVAFGDTQYF

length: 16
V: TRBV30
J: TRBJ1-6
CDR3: CAWSVFGTGHNSPLHF

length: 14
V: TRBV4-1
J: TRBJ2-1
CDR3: CASSQPTRYNEQFF

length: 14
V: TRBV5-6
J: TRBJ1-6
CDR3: CASQYWGGNSPLHF

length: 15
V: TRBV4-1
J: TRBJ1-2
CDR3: CASSQEPGTVYGYTF

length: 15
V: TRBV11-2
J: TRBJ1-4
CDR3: CASSWYRGGFEKLFF

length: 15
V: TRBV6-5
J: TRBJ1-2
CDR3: CASSPIDSPNYGYTF

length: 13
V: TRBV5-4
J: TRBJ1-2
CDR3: CASTIPQGDGYTF

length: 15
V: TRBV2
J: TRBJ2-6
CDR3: CASSRQGAGANVLTF

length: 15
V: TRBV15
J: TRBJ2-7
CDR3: CATSRDQGTSYEQYF

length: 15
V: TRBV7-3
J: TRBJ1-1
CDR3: CASSLAEGMNTEAFF

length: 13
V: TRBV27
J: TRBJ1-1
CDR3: CASSLWRNTEAFF